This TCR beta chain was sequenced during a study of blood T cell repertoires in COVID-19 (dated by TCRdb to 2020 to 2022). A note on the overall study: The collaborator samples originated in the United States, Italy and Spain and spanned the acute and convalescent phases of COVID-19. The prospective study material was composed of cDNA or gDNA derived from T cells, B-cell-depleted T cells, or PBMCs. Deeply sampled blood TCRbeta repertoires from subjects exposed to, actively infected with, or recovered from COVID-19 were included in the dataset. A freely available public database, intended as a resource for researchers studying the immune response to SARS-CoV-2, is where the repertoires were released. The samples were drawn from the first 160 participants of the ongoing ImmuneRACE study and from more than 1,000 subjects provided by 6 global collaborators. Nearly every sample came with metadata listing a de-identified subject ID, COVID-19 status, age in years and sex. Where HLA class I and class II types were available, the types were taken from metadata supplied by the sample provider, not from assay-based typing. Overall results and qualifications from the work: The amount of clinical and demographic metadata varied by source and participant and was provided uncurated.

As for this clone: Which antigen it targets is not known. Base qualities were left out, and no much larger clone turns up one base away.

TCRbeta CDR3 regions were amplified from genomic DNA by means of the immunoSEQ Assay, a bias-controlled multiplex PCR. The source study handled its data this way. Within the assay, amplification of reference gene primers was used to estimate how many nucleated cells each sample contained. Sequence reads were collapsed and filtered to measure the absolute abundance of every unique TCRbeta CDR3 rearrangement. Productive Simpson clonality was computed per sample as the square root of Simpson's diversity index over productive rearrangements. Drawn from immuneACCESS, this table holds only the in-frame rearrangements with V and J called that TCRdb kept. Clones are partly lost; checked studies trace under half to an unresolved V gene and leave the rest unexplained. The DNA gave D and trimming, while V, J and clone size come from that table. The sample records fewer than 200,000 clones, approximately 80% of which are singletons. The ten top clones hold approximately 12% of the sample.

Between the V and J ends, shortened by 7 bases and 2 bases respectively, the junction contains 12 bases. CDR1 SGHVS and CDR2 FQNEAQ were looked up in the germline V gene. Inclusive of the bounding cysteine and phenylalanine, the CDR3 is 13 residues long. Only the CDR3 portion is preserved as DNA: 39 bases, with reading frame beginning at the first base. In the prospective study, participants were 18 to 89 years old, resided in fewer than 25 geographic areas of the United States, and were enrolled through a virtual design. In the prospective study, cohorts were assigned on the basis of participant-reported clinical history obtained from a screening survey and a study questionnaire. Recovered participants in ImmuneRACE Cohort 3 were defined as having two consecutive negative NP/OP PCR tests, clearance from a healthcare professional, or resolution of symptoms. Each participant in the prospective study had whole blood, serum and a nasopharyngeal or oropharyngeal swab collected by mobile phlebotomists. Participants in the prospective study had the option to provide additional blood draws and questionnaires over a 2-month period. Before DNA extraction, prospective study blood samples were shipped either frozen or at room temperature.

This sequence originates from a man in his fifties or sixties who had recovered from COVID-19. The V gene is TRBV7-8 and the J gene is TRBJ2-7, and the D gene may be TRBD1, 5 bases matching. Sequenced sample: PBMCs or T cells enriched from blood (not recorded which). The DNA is TGTGCCAGCACCCCCGACAGAACCTACGAGCAGTACTTC. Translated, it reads CASTPDRTYEQYF.